This TCR beta chain emerged from a study of CD8 T cells in Susac syndrome. This clonotype was seen once. Its antigen is not known. Trimming cost V 2 bases and J 1 base, with 9 bases left between them. There are 15 residues in the CDR3. Germline V gene sequence: CDR1 SGHNT, CDR2 YYREEE (reference sequence). Study-wide results and caveats: The study recognized that the number of individuals in its TCR sequencing and HLA analysis was relatively small.

Reverse transcription used about 0.5 to 1 ug RNA and random hexamers. The authors amplified TCR beta CDR3 across 54 Vbeta and 13 Jbeta using immunoSEQ multiplex PCR. TCRdb re-called the immunoSEQ multiplex PCR reads with MiXCR, one entry per CDR3 protein. Found here are about 210,000 distinct CDR3 sequences, roughly 96% of them singletons; the top ten hold 0.085% to 0.095%. This clonotype originated in a human donor with multiple sclerosis. The chain carries TRBV5-4 and TRBJ2-2, with D hard to call. Sequences were obtained from CD4+ T cells from PBMCs. The CDR3 loop reads CASSFGSGNTGELFF. In DNA form, the CDR3 reads TGTGCCAGCAGCTTTGGGTCGGGGAACACCGGGGAGCTGTTTTTT.